Shown below are 24 T cell receptor beta chains from a single sample sequenced in a study of cytomegalovirus exposure and HLA in healthy donors. Sequencing was performed with immunoSEQ multiplex PCR; in TCRdb, only in-frame clones are kept and a portion is missing. Of about 130,000 clones in the sample, roughly 79% were seen once. The specimen sequenced was PBMCs. The receptors originated from a man aged 30-40 years in good health and CMV-seropositive.

The chain combines TRBV9 with TRBJ1-4, with a weak D call TRBD1 (5 bases). V lost 0 bases and J lost 4, with 13 bases in between. The CDR3 runs to 16 residues. Germline values: CDR1 SGDLS, CDR2 YYNGEE. CDR3 amino acids: CASSVGVGAGNEKLFF. DNA of the CDR3: TGTGCCAGCAGCGTAGGAGTTGGGGCCGGTAATGAAAAACTGTTTTTT.

The CDR3 DNA reads as TGTGCCACCAGCAGAGATGTTGGCGGGGGGCGCGGCGGCTACACCTTC. It is translated as CATSRDVGGGRGGYTF. The gene calls are TRBV15 and TRBJ1-2; the D gene is possibly TRBD1 (6 bases). CDR3 length: 16 amino acids. The germline V gene encodes CDR1 LNHNV and CDR2 YYDKDF (reference sequence). Deletions cut 0 bases from V and 8 bases from J, with 19 bases between.

This clone was seen only once. CDR3 nucleotides: TGCGCCAGCAGTCTTTTCCGACAGGCGAGCTCCTACGAGCAGTACTTC. This encodes CASSLFRQASSYEQYF. The chain carries TRBV23-1 and TRBJ2-7; perhaps TRBD1 as D (6 bases). TRBV23-1 belongs to the ORF category, with a function that is uncertain. The germline V and J ends were trimmed by 4 bases and 0 bases, with 16 bases remaining between them. CDR3 length: 16 amino acids.

The table lists this clone with a few counts. The gene calls are TRBV2 and TRBJ1-2; weak D call: TRBD1 (5 bases). Germline V gene lookup returns CDR1 SNHLY and CDR2 FYNNEI. The CDR3 length is 15 residues. Trimming removed 5 bases at V and 4 bases at J, with 17 bases between. The CDR3: CASSPPRGEGYGYTF. DNA of the CDR3: TGTGCCAGCAGTCCCCCCCGGGGGGAAGGCTATGGCTACACCTTC.

The genes are TRBV28 and TRBJ1-5; 9 positions match TRBD1. V lost 5 bases and J lost 2; bases outside the gene matches: 10. The CDR3 consists of 17 residues. Germline assignment: CDR1 MDHEN and CDR2 SYDVKM. CDR3 DNA sequence: TGTGCCAGCAGTAAGAAGCCGACAGGGGGACGCAATCAGCCCCAGCATTTT. Protein: CASSKKPTGGRNQPQHF. Based on the CDR3 plus reference TRBV28 and TRBJ1-5, the full variable domain is DVKVTQSSRYLVKRTGEKVFLECVQDMDHENMFWYRQDPGLGLRLIYFSYDVKMKEKGDIPEGYSVSREKKERFSLILESASTNQTSMYLCASSKKPTGGRNQPQHFGDGTRLSIL.

The chain has TRBV5-4 and TRBJ1-2; D is unresolved. The CDR3 has 14 amino acids. Germline loops: CDR1 SGHNT, CDR2 YYREEE (reference sequence). Trimming cost V 1 base and J 0 bases, with 7 bases left between them. The chain's CDR3 is CASSLNGANYGYTF. CDR3 nucleotides: TGTGCCAGCAGCTTGAACGGGGCTAACTATGGCTACACCTTC.

The chain joins TRBV7-3 to TRBJ2-7; a weak D match, TRBD2 (5 bases). The CDR3 spans 13 residues. V was cut by 5 bases and J by 6 bases, with 14 bases left in between. The V gene's germline CDR1 is SGHTA and CDR2 FQGTGA. The CDR3 is CASSEQREGEQYF. CDR3 DNA: TGTGCCAGCAGCGAACAGAGGGAAGGCGAGCAGTACTTC.

About this clone: Other DNA sequences in this sample translate to the same CDR3. CDR3 region: CASSLGGTGSYEQYF. The CDR3 bases are TGTGCCAGCAGCTTAGGCGGGACTGGGTCCTACGAGCAGTACTTC. The chain carries TRBV7-3 and TRBJ2-7; D perhaps matches TRBD2 (6 bases). The V gene's germline CDR1 is SGHTA and CDR2 FQGTGA. The CDR3 has 15 amino acids. Between the trimmed V and J ends, which lost 2 bases and 1 base, there was a span of 12 bases.

The V call is TRBV19, the J call TRBJ2-4, with TRBD2 as a possible D gene (7 bases). V was shortened by 3 bases and J by 6 bases, with 12 bases between the two germline ends. Germline V gives CDR1 LNHDA, CDR2 SQIVND (reference sequence). CDR3 size: 14 residues. The CDR3 here is CASSIRGAGNIQYF. CDR3 sequence (DNA): TGTGCCAGTAGTATCCGGGGGGCGGGAAACATTCAGTACTTC.

The V gene is TRBV7-2, the J gene TRBJ2-1; D is undetermined. This CDR3 is built from 12 residues. V gave up 4 bases and J gave up 10 bases, with 11 bases separating them. CDR1 is SGHTA and CDR2 is FQGNSA in the germline V gene. The CDR3 DNA reads as TGTGCCAGCAGCTCCCAGTCCAACGAGCAGTTCTTC. As protein: CASSSQSNEQFF. Complete variable domain (other parts from reference TRBV7-2 and TRBJ2-1): GAGVSQSPSNKVTEKGKDVELRCDPISGHTALYWYRQSLGQGLEFLIYFQGNSAPDKSGLPSDRFSAERTGGSVSTLTIQRTQQEDSAVYLCASSSQSNEQFFGPGTRLTVL.

This chain links TRBV5-1 with TRBJ1-4; TRBD1 aligns across 11 bases. J lost 4 bases, V lost 0 bases, and 2 bases had no gene match. Per the germline V gene, CDR1 is SGHRS and CDR2 is YFSETQ. CDR3 length: 16 residues. Here the CDR3 reads CASSLAGTGGNEKLFF. The CDR3 DNA reads TGCGCCAGCAGCTTGGCTGGGACAGGGGGTAATGAAAAACTGTTTTTT. Together with reference TRBV5-1 and TRBJ1-4, the CDR3 gives the full variable domain: KAGVTQTPRYLIKTRGQQVTLSCSPISGHRSVSWYQQTPGQGLQFLFEYFSETQRNKGNFPGRFSGRQFSNSRSEMNVSTLELGDSALYLCASSLAGTGGNEKLFFGSGTQLSVL.

The V and J genes are TRBV4-2 and TRBJ2-1; tentatively, D is TRBD2 (7 bases). Germline lookup yields CDR1 LGHNA and CDR2 YNFKEQ. The CDR3 totals 15 residues. Trimming took 2 bases from V and 7 from J, leaving 15 bases between them. The CDR3 DNA is TGTGCCAGCAGCCAACCGGAAGGGGGGGCAAATGAGCAGTTCTTC. Protein sequence: CASSQPEGGANEQFF.

The sample holds a few counts of this clone. The gene calls are TRBV7-9 and TRBJ1-1; weak D call: TRBD1 (6 bases). This CDR3 spans 15 amino acids. The germline V gene has CDR1 SEHNR and CDR2 FQNEAQ (reference sequence). V lost 0 bases to trimming and J lost 6 bases, with 14 bases between them. The CDR3 coding sequence is TGTGCCAGCAGCTTAGCGCAGGGGAGAAACGCTGAAGCTTTCTTT. It translates to CASSLAQGRNAEAFF.

The chain combines TRBV7-9 with TRBJ2-7; 9 bases map to TRBD1. Germline loops: CDR1 SEHNR, CDR2 FQNEAQ (reference sequence). V lost 7 bases, J lost 7 bases, and 5 bases stayed unmatched. CDR3 length: 12 residues. CDR3 sequence (DNA): TGTGCCAGCACCGTGACAGGGGGTGAGCAGTACTTC. This encodes CASTVTGGEQYF.

The chain recombines TRBV9 with TRBJ2-5, with 15 bases that match TRBD2. Germline V lookup: CDR1 SGDLS, CDR2 YYNGEE. V trimming: 4 bases; J trimming: 5 bases; junction bases outside the gene matches: 12. The CDR3 is made up of 18 amino acids. The CDR3 coding sequence is TGTGCCAGCAGCCTGACCGGGACTAGCGGGAGGCTTTTGGAGACCCAGTACTTC. Encoded protein: CASSLTGTSGRLLETQYF.

The CDR3 is CASSLGQGYGYTF. DNA for the CDR3: TGTGCCAGCAGTCTCGGACAGGGGTATGGCTACACCTTC. The gene calls are TRBV7-2 and TRBJ1-2, with TRBD1 matching over 9 bases. Germline CDR1 is SGHTA and CDR2 is FQGNSA. The length of the CDR3 is 13 residues. Trimming took 6 bases from V and 5 from J; bases not matched to a gene: 4.

The chain links TRBV27 to TRBJ1-1; possibly TRBD1 for D (6 bases). The CDR3 is 12 amino acids. The V gene lost 6 bases and the J gene lost 8 bases, with 13 bases spanning the gap. The V gene's germline CDR1 is MNHEY and CDR2 SMNVEV (reference sequence). In DNA, the CDR3 is TGTGCCAGCAGCGAAACAGGGCGGGAAGCTTTCTTT. Translated, it gives CASSETGREAFF.

The rearrangement links TRBV5-8 to TRBJ1-2; 8 positions match TRBD1. CDR3 size: 14 residues. The germline V gene encodes CDR1 SGHTS and CDR2 YDEGEE. Trimming took 4 bases from V and 7 from J; bases not matched to a gene: 9. CDR3 in amino acids: CASSPRTGRGGYTF. The CDR3 DNA follows: TGTGCCAGCAGCCCCCGGACAGGGCGGGGTGGCTACACCTTC.

This chain joins TRBV7-9 and TRBJ1-3; tentative D call: TRBD1 (6 bases). V gave up 10 bases and J gave up 7 bases, with 20 bases separating them. The germline gives CDR1 SEHNR, CDR2 FQNEAQ (reference sequence). This CDR3 spans 14 amino acids. The CDR3: CAIKDSWGRNTIYF. In DNA form, the CDR3 reads TGTGCCATTAAGGACAGTTGGGGAAGGAACACCATATATTTT.

The rearrangement joins TRBV18 to TRBJ1-1, with TRBD1 matching over 8 bases. Trimming at V came to 2 bases and at J to 1 base, leaving 6 bases not matched to a gene. CDR1 and CDR2 (germline): KGHSH, LQKENI. The CDR3 runs to 16 residues. In nucleotides, the CDR3 is TGTGCCAGCTCACCAAAGACAGGGGCGCCGAACACTGAAGCTTTCTTT. Its protein is CASSPKTGAPNTEAFF.

The chain employs TRBV19 and TRBJ1-5; 9 bases match TRBD1. Germline values: CDR1 LNHDA, CDR2 SQIVND (reference sequence). This CDR3 contains 16 residues. Trimming took 5 bases from V and 3 from J; bases not matched to a gene: 8. CDR3 DNA sequence: TGTGCCAGTAGTTTCCTTGGGACAGGGCACAATCAGCCCCAGCATTTT. Its protein product is CASSFLGTGHNQPQHF. Full variable domain (remainder filled in from reference TRBV19 and TRBJ1-5): DGGITQSPKYLFRKEGQNVTLSCEQNLNHDAMYWYRQDPGQGLRLIYYSQIVNDFQKGDIAEGYSVSREKKESFPLTVTSAQKNPTAFYLCASSFLGTGHNQPQHFGDGTRLSIL.

This clone was recorded once. The chain carries TRBV9 and TRBJ2-7, with D maybe TRBD2 (6 bases). V gave up 4 bases and J gave up 5 bases, with 16 bases separating them. CDR3 size: 14 residues. Germline lookup yields CDR1 SGDLS and CDR2 YYNGEE. CDR3 sequence: CASSPGALGHEQYF. In DNA form, the CDR3 reads TGTGCCAGCAGCCCGGGAGCACTTGGCCACGAGCAGTACTTC.

This clone appeared once. This chain uses TRBV6-1 with TRBJ2-6, with 8 bases that match TRBD1. V was clipped by 3 bases and J by 0 bases; unmatched bases: 4. Germline CDR1 is MNHNS and CDR2 is SASEGT. The CDR3 loop spans 17 amino acids. The CDR3 DNA sequence: TGTGCCAGCAGTGAGACAGGGGTGATCTCTGGGGCCAACGTCCTGACTTTC. Residues: CASSETGVISGANVLTF.

This clone was counted a single time. This chain joins TRBV6-5 and TRBJ2-1; the D gene is possibly TRBD2 (6 bases). Germline V gene lookup returns CDR1 MNHEY and CDR2 SVGAGI. V dropped 6 bases and J dropped 10 bases, with 19 bases sitting between them. The CDR3 is 14 amino acids. The CDR3: CASRPREARREQFF. The CDR3 bases are TGTGCCAGCAGGCCCAGGGAGGCGAGACGGGAGCAGTTCTTC.